The rows below give T cell receptor beta chains drawn from one sample of a study of blood T cell repertoires in COVID-19. Assay used: immunoSEQ multiplex PCR; TCRdb lists only in-frame clones, some missing. The sample holds approximately 470,000 clones, roughly 87% seen once. Source material: PBMCs or T cells enriched from blood (not recorded which). These receptors all stem from a woman aged 18-30 years who had recovered from COVID-19. Both conserved end residues are part of each CDR3. The D gene is left open where the match is weak. Clone size appears in some rows only: once, few, many, or a class for an expanded clone.

J gene | clone size | D gene | V gene | CDR3 protein | CDR3 DNA
TRBJ2-2 | NA | TRBD2 | TRBV18 | CASSPFGTSGAAGELFF | TGTGCCAGCTCACCCTTCGGGACTAGCGGGGCCGCCGGGGAGCTGTTTTTT
TRBJ1-5 | few | NA | TRBV19 | CACSFRGHSNQPQHF | TGTGCCTGCAGCTTCAGGGGTCATAGCAATCAGCCCCAGCATTTT
TRBJ2-7 | NA | NA | TRBV10-3 | CAISEPGHSLEQYF | TGTGCCATCAGTGAACCGGGACATAGTCTCGAGCAGTACTTC
TRBJ2-4 | NA | TRBD1 | TRBV4-1 | CASSQGLDRGLRAKNIQYF | TGCGCCAGCAGCCAAGGACTCGACAGGGGGCTACGAGCCAAAAACATTCAGTACTTC
TRBJ2-7 | once | NA | TRBV6-5 | CASSAAGTYEQYF | TGTGCCAGCAGCGCCGCAGGGACCTACGAGCAGTACTTC
TRBJ2-7 | NA | NA | TRBV27 | CASSFGHSYEQYF | TGTGCCAGCAGTTTTGGACATTCCTACGAGCAGTACTTC
TRBJ1-5 | NA | NA | TRBV7-2 | CASSLGPEQPQHF | TGTGCCAGCAGCTTAGGACCGGAGCAGCCCCAGCATTTT
TRBJ2-3 | once | NA | TRBV3-1/TRBV3-2 | CASSLRLGDTQYF | TGTGCCAGCAGCCTCAGGCTCGGAGATACGCAGTATTTT
TRBJ1-2 | few | TRBD1 | TRBV5-4 | CASSWKLQGARDGYTF | TGTGCCAGCAGCTGGAAGCTACAGGGGGCTCGGGATGGCTACACCTTC
TRBJ1-1 | NA | TRBD1 | TRBV6-5 | CASRRDRAYTEAFF | TGTGCCAGCAGACGGGACAGGGCCTACACTGAAGCTTTCTTT
TRBJ1-2 | NA | TRBD1 | TRBV11-2 | CASSSIQGYYGYTF | TGTGCCAGCAGCTCAATACAGGGGTACTATGGCTACACCTTC
TRBJ1-6 | NA | TRBD1 | TRBV18 | CASSLAGGNSPLHF | TGTGCCAGCTCACTGGCAGGGGGTAATTCACCCCTCCACTTT
TRBJ1-5 | NA | TRBD1 | TRBV6-1 | CASSEANRGGQPQHF | TGTGCCAGCAGTGAAGCAAACAGGGGTGGGCAGCCCCAGCATTTT
TRBJ1-2 | NA | NA | TRBV18 | CASSPYGGLGDGYTF | TGTGCCAGCTCACCGTATGGGGGCCTAGGAGATGGCTACACCTTC
TRBJ2-3 | NA | NA | TRBV10-3 | CATWGGPGVTDTQYF | TGTGCCACTTGGGGGGGCCCAGGTGTGACAGATACGCAGTATTTT
TRBJ2-3 | NA | TRBD2 | TRBV30 | CAWSVGERGSTDTQYF | TGTGCCTGGAGTGTTGGGGAGCGGGGTAGCACAGATACGCAGTATTTT
TRBJ1-5 | NA | TRBD1 | TRBV28 | CASLEESGQGLNQPQHF | TGTGCCAGCCTGGAAGAATCGGGACAGGGCCTCAATCAGCCCCAGCATTTT
TRBJ2-7 | NA | NA | TRBV5-1 | CASSITSQNSYYEQYF | TGCGCCAGCAGCATAACTAGCCAAAACTCTTATTACGAGCAGTACTTC
TRBJ2-7 | NA | TRBD1 | TRBV7-9 | CASSLGTGANEQYF | TGTGCCAGCAGCTTAGGGACAGGGGCCAACGAGCAGTACTTC
TRBJ2-5 | NA | NA | TRBV4-1 | CASSQVLQETQYF | TGCGCCAGCAGTCAAGTCCTCCAAGAGACCCAGTACTTC